A selection of T cell receptor beta chains follows, all from one sample in a study of shared clonotypes between healthy human individuals. Generated by immunoSEQ multiplex PCR, the TCRdb table keeps only in-frame clones and is missing some. The table shows about 1.5 million clones, with around 95% occurring only once. Sequencing was done on a sample of naive CD4+ T cells sorted from blood. Receptors were obtained from a man aged 25 to 40 in good health. CDR3s include the opening cysteine and the closing phenylalanine or tryptophan. The D gene is left open where the match is weak. Rows may omit the clone size; those that give it use once, few, many or a size class.

clone size: NA; D gene: TRBD2; J gene: TRBJ2-3; V gene: TRBV30; CDR3 DNA: TGTGCCTCATTGGGGACTAGCAGGATCACAGATACGCAGTATTTT; CDR3 protein: CASLGTSRITDTQYF
clone size: NA; D gene: NA; J gene: TRBJ2-7; V gene: TRBV4-1; CDR3 DNA: TGCGCCAGCAGCCAAGTCAACAGGCCCTACGAGCAGTACTTC; CDR3 protein: CASSQVNRPYEQYF
clone size: NA; D gene: TRBD1; J gene: TRBJ2-7; V gene: TRBV28; CDR3 DNA: TGTGCTACGGGACAGCCACCCTTCGGGCAGTACTTC; CDR3 protein: CATGQPPFGQYF
clone size: NA; D gene: NA; J gene: TRBJ2-1; V gene: TRBV28; CDR3 DNA: TGTGCCAGCAGTCTAGCGAGCGGTGAGCAGTTCTTC; CDR3 protein: CASSLASGEQFF
clone size: NA; D gene: NA; J gene: TRBJ2-1; V gene: TRBV7-8; CDR3 DNA: TGTGCCAGCAGCACAAGAACTGGGGGATTAAGCTCCTACAATGAGCAGTTCTTC; CDR3 protein: CASSTRTGGLSSYNEQFF
clone size: once; D gene: TRBD2; J gene: TRBJ2-1; V gene: TRBV28; CDR3 DNA: TGTGCCAGCAGTGGACCCCCCGGGACTAGCGGGAGGAGGGGGCTTTACAATGAGCAGTTCTTC; CDR3 protein: CASSGPPGTSGRRGLYNEQFF
clone size: NA; D gene: NA; J gene: TRBJ1-1; V gene: TRBV7-9; CDR3 DNA: TGTGCCAGCAGCCCCCCCCAAAGGGGGAACACTGAAGCTTTCTTT; CDR3 protein: CASSPPQRGNTEAFF
clone size: NA; D gene: NA; J gene: TRBJ1-2; V gene: TRBV18; CDR3 DNA: TGTGCCAGCTCACCACAGCAACCCCGGTCCTATGGCTACACCTTC; CDR3 protein: CASSPQQPRSYGYTF
clone size: once; D gene: NA; J gene: TRBJ2-1; V gene: TRBV11-2; CDR3 DNA: TGTGCCAGCAGCTTAGTATCGTACAATGAGCAGTTCTTC; CDR3 protein: CASSLVSYNEQFF
clone size: NA; D gene: NA; J gene: TRBJ2-2; V gene: TRBV11-2; CDR3 DNA: TGTGCCAGCAGACGAGACGGTTACACCGGGGAGCTGTTTTTT; CDR3 protein: CASRRDGYTGELFF
clone size: once; D gene: NA; J gene: TRBJ2-3; V gene: TRBV6-6; CDR3 DNA: TGTGCCAGCGGGGGGGGCTCAACCACAGATACGCAGTATTTT; CDR3 protein: CASGGGSTTDTQYF
clone size: NA; D gene: NA; J gene: TRBJ1-5; V gene: TRBV2; CDR3 DNA: TGTGCCAGCAGTGGAATTACAGGGACCAATCAGCCCCAGCATTTT; CDR3 protein: CASSGITGTNQPQHF
clone size: NA; D gene: NA; J gene: TRBJ2-7; V gene: TRBV9; CDR3 DNA: TGTGCCAGCAGCCTTCTGGGGTCCTCCTACGAGCAGTACTTC; CDR3 protein: CASSLLGSSYEQYF
clone size: NA; D gene: NA; J gene: TRBJ1-2; V gene: TRBV6-4; CDR3 DNA: TGTGCCAGCAGTGACGGTAGGGGCTACACCTTC; CDR3 protein: CASSDGRGYTF
clone size: NA; D gene: TRBD1; J gene: TRBJ2-7; V gene: TRBV10-3; CDR3 DNA: TGTGCCATCAGTGATTTGACAGGGGGCGCCTACGAGCAGTACTTC; CDR3 protein: CAISDLTGGAYEQYF
clone size: NA; D gene: TRBD1; J gene: TRBJ1-5; V gene: TRBV28; CDR3 DNA: TGTGCCAGCAGTTTAGCGAAGGGACAGGGTCGTCCCCAGCATTTT; CDR3 protein: CASSLAKGQGRPQHF
clone size: NA; D gene: NA; J gene: TRBJ1-2; V gene: TRBV27; CDR3 DNA: TGTGCCAGTTCCCATCCCGGGGAGAACTATGGCTACACCTTC; CDR3 protein: CASSHPGENYGYTF
clone size: NA; D gene: TRBD1; J gene: TRBJ1-2; V gene: TRBV2; CDR3 DNA: TGTGCCAGCACTTGGACAGGGGATAGGAACTATGGCTACACCTTC; CDR3 protein: CASTWTGDRNYGYTF